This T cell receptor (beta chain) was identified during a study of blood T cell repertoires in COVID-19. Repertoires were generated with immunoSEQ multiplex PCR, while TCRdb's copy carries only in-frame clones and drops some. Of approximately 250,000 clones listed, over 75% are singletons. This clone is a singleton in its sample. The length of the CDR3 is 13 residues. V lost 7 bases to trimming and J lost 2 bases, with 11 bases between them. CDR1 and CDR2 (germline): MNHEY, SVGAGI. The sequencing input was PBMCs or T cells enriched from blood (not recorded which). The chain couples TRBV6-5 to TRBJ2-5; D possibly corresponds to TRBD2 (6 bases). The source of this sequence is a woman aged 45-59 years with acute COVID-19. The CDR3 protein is CASTLGGQETQYF. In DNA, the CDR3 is TGTGCCAGCACCTTGGGGGGTCAAGAGACCCAGTACTTC.